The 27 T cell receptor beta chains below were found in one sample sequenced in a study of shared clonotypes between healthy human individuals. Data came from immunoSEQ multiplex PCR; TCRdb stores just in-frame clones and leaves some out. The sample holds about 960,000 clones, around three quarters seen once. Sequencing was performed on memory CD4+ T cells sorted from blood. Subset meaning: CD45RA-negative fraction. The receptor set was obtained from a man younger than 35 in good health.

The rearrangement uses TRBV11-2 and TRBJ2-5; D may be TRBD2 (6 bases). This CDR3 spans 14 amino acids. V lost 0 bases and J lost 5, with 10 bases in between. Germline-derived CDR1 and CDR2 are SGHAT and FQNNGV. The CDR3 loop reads CASSLDTGGETQYF. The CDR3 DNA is TGTGCCAGCAGCTTAGACACTGGAGGGGAGACCCAGTACTTC.

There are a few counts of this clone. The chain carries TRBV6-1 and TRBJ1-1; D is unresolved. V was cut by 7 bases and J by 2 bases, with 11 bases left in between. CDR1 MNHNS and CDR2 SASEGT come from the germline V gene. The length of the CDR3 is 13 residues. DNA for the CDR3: TGTGCCAGCAATAAGGGTACTAACACTGAAGCTTTCTTT. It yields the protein CASNKGTNTEAFF.

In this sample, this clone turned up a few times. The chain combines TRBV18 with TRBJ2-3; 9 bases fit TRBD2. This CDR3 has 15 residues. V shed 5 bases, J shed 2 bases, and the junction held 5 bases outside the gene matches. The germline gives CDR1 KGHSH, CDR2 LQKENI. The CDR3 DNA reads TGTGCCAGCTCAGTAAGCGGGAGGTCCACAGATACGCAGTATTTT. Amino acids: CASSVSGRSTDTQYF.

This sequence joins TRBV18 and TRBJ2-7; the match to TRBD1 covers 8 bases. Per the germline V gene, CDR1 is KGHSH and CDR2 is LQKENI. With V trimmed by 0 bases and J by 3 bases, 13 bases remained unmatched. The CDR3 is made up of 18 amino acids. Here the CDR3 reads CASSPPNPGGYYFYEQYF. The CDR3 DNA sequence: TGTGCCAGCTCACCACCCAACCCAGGGGGCTATTACTTCTACGAGCAGTACTTC.

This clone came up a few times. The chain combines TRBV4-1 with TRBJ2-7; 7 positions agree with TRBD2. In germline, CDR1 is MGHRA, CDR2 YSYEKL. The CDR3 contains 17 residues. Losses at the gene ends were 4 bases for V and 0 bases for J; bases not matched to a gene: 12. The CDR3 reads CASSPPGASGSSYEQYF. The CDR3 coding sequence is TGCGCCAGCAGCCCGCCGGGCGCTAGCGGCAGCTCCTACGAGCAGTACTTC.

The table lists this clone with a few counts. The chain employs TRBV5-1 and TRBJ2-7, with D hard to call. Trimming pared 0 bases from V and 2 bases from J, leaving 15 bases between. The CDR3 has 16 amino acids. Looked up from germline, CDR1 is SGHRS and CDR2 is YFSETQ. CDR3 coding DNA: TGCGCCAGCAGCTTGGGATTACTTACCAACCCCTACGAGCAGTACTTC. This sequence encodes CASSLGLLTNPYEQYF.

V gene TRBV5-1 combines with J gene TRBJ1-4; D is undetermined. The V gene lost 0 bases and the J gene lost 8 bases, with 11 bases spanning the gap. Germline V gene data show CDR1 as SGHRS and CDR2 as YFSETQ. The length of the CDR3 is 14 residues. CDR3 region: CASSLAVGSEKLFF. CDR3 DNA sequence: TGCGCCAGCAGCTTGGCCGTAGGGAGCGAAAAACTGTTTTTT.

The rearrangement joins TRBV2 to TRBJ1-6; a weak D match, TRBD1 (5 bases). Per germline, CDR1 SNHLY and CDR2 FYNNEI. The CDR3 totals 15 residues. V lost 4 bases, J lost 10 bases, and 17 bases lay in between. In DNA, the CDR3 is TGTGCCAGCAGTGGCGGGAGGGGTGGCAACTCACCCCTCCACTTT. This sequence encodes CASSGGRGGNSPLHF. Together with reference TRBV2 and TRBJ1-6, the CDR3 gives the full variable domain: EPEVTQTPSHQVTQMGQEVILRCVPISNHLYFYWYRQILGQKVEFLVSFYNNEISEKSEIFDDQFSVERPDGSNFTLKIRSTKLEDSAMYFCASSGGRGGNSPLHFGNGTRLTVT.

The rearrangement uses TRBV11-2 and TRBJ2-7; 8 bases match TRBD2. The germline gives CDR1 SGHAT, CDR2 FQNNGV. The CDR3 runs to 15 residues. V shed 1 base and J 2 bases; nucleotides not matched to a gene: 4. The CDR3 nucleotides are TGTGCCAGCAGCTTAGTGGCTAGCGGGCCCTACGAGCAGTACTTC. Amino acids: CASSLVASGPYEQYF.

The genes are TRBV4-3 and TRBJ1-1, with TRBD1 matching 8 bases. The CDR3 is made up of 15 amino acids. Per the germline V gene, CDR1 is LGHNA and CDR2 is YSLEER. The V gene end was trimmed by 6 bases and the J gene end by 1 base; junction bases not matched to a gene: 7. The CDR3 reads CASRAPGQANTEAFF. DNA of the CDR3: TGCGCCAGCAGAGCCCCGGGACAGGCGAACACTGAAGCTTTCTTT.

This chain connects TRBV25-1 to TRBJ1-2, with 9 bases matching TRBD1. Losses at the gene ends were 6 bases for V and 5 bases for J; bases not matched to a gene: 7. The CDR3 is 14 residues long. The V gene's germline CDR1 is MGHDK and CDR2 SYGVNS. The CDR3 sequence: CASRPPGTGYGYTF. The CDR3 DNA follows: TGTGCCAGCAGACCGCCCGGGACAGGGTATGGCTACACCTTC.

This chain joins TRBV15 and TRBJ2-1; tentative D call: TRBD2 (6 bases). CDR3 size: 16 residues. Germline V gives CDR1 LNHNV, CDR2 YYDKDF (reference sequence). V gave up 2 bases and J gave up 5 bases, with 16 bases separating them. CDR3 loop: CATSRIAALGDNEQFF. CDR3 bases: TGTGCCACCAGCAGAATAGCGGCCCTCGGGGACAATGAGCAGTTCTTC. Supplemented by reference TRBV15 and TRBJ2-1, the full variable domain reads DAMVIQNPRYQVTQFGKPVTLSCSQTLNHNVMYWYQQKSSQAPKLLFHYYDKDFNNEADTPDNFQSRRPNTSFCFLDIRSPGLGDTAMYLCATSRIAALGDNEQFFGPGTRLTVL.

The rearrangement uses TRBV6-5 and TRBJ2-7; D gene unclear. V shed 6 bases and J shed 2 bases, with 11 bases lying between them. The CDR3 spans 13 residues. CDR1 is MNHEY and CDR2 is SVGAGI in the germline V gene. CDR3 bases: TGTGCCAGCAGGTCGTTTAAGCCCTACGAGCAGTACTTC. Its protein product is CASRSFKPYEQYF.

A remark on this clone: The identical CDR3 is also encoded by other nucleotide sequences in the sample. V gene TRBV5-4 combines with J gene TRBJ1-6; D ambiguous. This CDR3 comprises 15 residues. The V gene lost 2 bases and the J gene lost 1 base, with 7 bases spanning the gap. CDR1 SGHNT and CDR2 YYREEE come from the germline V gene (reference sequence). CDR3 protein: CASSFGGSYNSPLHF. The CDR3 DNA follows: TGTGCCAGCAGCTTTGGCGGTTCCTATAATTCACCCCTCCACTTT.

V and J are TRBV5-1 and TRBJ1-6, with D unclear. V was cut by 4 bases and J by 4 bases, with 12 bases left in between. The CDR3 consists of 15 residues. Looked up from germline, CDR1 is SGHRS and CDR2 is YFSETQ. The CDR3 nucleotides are TGCGCCAGCAGCCCCCGGGAGCCTTATAATTCACCCCTCCACTTT. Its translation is CASSPREPYNSPLHF.

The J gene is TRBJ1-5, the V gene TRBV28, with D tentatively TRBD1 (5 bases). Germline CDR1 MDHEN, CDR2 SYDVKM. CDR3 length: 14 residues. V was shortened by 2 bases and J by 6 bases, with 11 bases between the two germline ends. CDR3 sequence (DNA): TGTGCCAGCAGTTTACACGGGGGGTTTCAGCCCCAGCATTTT. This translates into CASSLHGGFQPQHF.

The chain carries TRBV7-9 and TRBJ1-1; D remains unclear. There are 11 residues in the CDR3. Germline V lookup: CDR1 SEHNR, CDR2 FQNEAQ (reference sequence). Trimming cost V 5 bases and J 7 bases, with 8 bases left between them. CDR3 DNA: TGTGCCAGCAGCCGAAGATATGAAGCTTTCTTT. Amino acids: CASSRRYEAFF.

CDR3 in amino acids: CASSRGVAGSSAQYF. CDR3 coding DNA: TGTGCCAGCAGTAGAGGGGTAGCGGGATCGTCTGCGCAGTATTTT. The chain uses TRBV5-8 and TRBJ2-3, with TRBD2 matching over 8 bases. Germline loops: CDR1 SGHTS, CDR2 YDEGEE. V was clipped by 5 bases and J by 10 bases; unmatched bases: 15. The CDR3 is made up of 15 amino acids.

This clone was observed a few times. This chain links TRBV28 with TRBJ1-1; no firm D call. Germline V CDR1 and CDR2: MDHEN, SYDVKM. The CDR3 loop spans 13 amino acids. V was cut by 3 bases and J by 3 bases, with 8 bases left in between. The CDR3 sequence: CASSFKGYTEAFF. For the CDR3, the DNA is TGTGCCAGCAGTTTTAAGGGATACACTGAAGCTTTCTTT.

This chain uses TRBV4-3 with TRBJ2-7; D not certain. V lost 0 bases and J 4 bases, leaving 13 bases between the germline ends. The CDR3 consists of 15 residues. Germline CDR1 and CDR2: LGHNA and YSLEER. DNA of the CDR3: TGCGCCAGCAGCCAAGATCTCCTAGATGGGTACGAGCAGTACTTC. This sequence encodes CASSQDLLDGYEQYF.

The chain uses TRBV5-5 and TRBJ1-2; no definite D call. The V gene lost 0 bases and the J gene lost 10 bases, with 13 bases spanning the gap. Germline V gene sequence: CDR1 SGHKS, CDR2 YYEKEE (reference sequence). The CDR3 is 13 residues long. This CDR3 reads CASSLGAGLDYTF. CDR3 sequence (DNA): TGTGCCAGCAGCTTGGGTGCAGGATTAGACTACACCTTC. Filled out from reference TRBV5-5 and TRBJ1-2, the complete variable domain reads DAGVTQSPTHLIKTRGQQVTLRCSPISGHKSVSWYQQVLGQGPQFIFQYYEKEERGRGNFPDRFSARQFPNYSSELNVNALLLGDSALYLCASSLGAGLDYTFGSGTRLTVV.

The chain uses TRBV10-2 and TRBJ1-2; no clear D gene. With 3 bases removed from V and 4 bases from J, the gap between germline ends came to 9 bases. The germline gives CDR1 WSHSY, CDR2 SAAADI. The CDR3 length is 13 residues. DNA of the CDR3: TGCGCCAGCAGTGATGGAAAACTCTATGGCTACACCTTC. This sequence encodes CASSDGKLYGYTF.

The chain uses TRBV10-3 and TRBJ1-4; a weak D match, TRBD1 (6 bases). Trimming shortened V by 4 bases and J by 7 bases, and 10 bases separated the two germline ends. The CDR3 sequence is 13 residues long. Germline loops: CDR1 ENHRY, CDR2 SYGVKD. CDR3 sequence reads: CAISVGGGEKLFF. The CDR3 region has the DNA TGTGCCATCAGTGTAGGGGGAGGTGAAAAACTGTTTTTT.

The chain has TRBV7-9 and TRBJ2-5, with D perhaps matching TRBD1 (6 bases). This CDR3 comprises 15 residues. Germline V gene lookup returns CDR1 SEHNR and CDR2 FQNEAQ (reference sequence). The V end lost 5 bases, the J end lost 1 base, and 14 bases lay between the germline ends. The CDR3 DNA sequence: TGTGCCAGCAGCCGAACACAGGGATTCCAAGAGACCCAGTACTTC. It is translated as CASSRTQGFQETQYF.

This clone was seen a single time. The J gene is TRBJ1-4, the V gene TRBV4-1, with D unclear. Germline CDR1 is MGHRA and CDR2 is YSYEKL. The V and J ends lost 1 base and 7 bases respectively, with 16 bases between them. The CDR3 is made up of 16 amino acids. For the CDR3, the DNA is TGCGCCAGCAGCCAAGTGTCGGGCCCCGGCAGTGAAAAACTGTTTTTT. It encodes CASSQVSGPGSEKLFF.

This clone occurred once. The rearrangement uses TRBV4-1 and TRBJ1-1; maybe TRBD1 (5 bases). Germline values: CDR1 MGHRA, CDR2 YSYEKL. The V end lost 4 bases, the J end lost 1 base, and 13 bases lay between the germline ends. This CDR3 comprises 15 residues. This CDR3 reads CASSRTGTANTEAFF. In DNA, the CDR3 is TGCGCCAGCAGCCGAACTGGGACGGCGAACACTGAAGCTTTCTTT.

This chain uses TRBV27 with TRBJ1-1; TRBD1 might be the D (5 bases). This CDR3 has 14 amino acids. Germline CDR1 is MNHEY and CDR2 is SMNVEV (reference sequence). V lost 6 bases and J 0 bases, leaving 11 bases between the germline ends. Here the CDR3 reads CASSTQDMNTEAFF. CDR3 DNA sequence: TGTGCCAGCAGCACACAGGACATGAACACTGAAGCTTTCTTT.